This T cell receptor (beta chain) originates from a study of T cell clonality in common variable immunodeficiency. Study-wide points: In common variable immunodeficiency, TCR beta chains reportedly carried fewer deletions and N-nucleotide insertions.

Equal genomic DNA amounts from CVID and control samples were sequenced. Assay used: immunoSEQ multiplex PCR; TCRdb lists only in-frame clones, some missing. The counts give roughly 34,000 clones, none of them seen only once; 25% to 30% is held by the top ten. This clone was detected a few times. Its antigen is as yet unknown. Read data end 3 residues before the CDR3 end; the end is taken from the germline J gene. The CDR3 consists of 12 residues. Losses at the gene ends were 2 bases for V and 9 bases for J; bases not matched to a gene: 0. CDR1 and CDR2 from the germline V gene are LNHDA and SQIVND (reference sequence). CVID meant reduced serum IgG, IgA and/or IgM plus specific antibody deficiency. Caucasian heritage predominated among both patients and controls.

Sequencing was performed on peripheral blood mononuclear cells. The rearrangement joins TRBV19 to TRBJ2-4; 8 bases match TRBD2. This clonotype originated in a human donor with common variable immunodeficiency. The CDR3: CASSIRGGIQYF. CDR3 DNA (partial): TGTGCCAGTAGTATACGGGGGGGCATT.